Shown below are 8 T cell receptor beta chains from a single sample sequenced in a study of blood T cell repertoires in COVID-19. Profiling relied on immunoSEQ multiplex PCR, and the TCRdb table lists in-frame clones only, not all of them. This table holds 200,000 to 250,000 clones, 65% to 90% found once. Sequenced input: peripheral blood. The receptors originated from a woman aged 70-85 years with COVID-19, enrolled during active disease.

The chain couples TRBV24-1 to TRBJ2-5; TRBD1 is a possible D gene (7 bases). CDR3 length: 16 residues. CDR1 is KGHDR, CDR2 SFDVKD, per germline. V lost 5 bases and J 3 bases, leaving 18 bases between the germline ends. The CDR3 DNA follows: TGTGCCACCAGTGCCGGCGGCGGGACAGCCAAAGAGACCCAGTACTTC. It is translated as CATSAGGGTAKETQYF.

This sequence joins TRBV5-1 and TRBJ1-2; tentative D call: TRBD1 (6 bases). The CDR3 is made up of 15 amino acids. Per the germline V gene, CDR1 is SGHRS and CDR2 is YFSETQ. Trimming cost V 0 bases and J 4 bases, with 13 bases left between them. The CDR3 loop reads CASSLDTGFGYGYTF. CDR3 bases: TGCGCCAGCAGCTTGGATACAGGGTTTGGCTATGGCTACACCTTC.

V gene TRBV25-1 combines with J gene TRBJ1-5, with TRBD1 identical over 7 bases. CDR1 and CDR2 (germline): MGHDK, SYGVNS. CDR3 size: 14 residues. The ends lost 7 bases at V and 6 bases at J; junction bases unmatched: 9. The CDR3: CASNQGGIGQPQHF. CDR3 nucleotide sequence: TGTGCCAGCAACCAGGGGGGAATAGGTCAGCCCCAGCATTTT.

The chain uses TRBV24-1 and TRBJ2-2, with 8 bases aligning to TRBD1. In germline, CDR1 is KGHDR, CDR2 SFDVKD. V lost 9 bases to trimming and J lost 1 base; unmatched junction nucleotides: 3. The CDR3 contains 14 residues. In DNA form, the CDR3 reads TGTGCCACCGAGACAGGGGTGAACACCGGGGAGCTGTTTTTT. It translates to CATETGVNTGELFF.

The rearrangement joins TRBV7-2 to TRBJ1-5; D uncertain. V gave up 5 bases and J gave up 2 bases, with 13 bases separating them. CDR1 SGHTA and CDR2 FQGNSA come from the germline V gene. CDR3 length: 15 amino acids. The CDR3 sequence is CASSPNSGGNQPQHF. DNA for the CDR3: TGTGCCAGCAGCCCCAATAGCGGTGGCAATCAGCCCCAGCATTTT.

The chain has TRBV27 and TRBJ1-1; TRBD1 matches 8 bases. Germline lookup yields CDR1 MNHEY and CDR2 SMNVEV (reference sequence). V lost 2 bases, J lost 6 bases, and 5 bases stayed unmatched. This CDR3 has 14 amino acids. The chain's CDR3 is CASSLDQGAAEAFF. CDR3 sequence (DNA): TGTGCCAGCAGTTTAGATCAGGGGGCTGCTGAAGCTTTCTTT.

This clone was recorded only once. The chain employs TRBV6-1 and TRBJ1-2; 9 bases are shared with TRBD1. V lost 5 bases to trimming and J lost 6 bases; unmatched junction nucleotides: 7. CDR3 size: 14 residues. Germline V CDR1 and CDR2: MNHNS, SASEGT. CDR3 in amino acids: CASSYFGTGNGYTF. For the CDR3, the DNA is TGTGCCAGCAGTTATTTTGGGACAGGGAATGGCTACACCTTC.

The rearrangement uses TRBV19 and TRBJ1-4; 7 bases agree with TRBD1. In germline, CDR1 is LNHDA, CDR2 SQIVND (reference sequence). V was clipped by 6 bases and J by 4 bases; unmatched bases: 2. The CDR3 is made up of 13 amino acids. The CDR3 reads CASRGTDNEKLFF. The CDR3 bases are TGTGCCAGTAGGGGGACAGATAATGAAAAACTGTTTTTT.